The T cell receptor beta chain under discussion was sequenced for a study of blood T cell repertoires in COVID-19. The wider study: PBMCs, B-cell-depleted T cells, or T cells were the source of the cDNA or gDNA that made up the material.

Data came from immunoSEQ multiplex PCR; TCRdb stores just in-frame clones and leaves some out. The table lists 90,000 to 130,000 clones, 72% of them singletons. V was shortened by 3 bases and J by 3 bases, with 8 bases between the two germline ends. Per germline, CDR1 MDHEN and CDR2 SYDVKM. There are 13 residues in the CDR3. The V and J genes are TRBV28 and TRBJ1-2; D is unclear. This clonotype originated in a woman aged 60-75 years with acute or convalescent COVID-19. The specimen was peripheral blood. CDR3 DNA sequence: TGTGCCAGCAGTTTGGGCTACTACTATGGCTACACCTTC. The encoded protein is CASSLGYYYGYTF.